This T cell receptor beta chain was found in a study of control samples from healthy donors and cancer patients. Sequencing was performed with immunoSEQ multiplex PCR; in TCRdb, only in-frame clones are kept and a portion is missing. This repertoire shows about 83,000 clones, 91% found once; its top ten account for around a sixth. Looked up from germline, CDR1 is MDHEN and CDR2 is SYDVKM. CDR3 length: 13 amino acids. V lost 2 bases to trimming and J lost 4 bases, with 8 bases between them. The specimen sequenced was blood. This clonotype was sampled from a man in his thirties or forties in good health. The V gene is TRBV28, the J gene TRBJ1-1; D might be TRBD1 (6 bases). The CDR3 DNA sequence: TGTGCCAGCAGTTTAGTGGACAGCACTGAAGCTTTCTTT. This translates into CASSLVDSTEAFF.